These 28 T cell receptor beta chains share one sample of origin, sequenced in a study of Ad26.COV2.S vaccination and SARS-CoV-2 variants. Using immunoSEQ multiplex PCR, the repertoire was profiled, and TCRdb retains in-frame clones only, with some absent. This sample has roughly 450,000 clones, with 90% found just once. Sample treatment: roughly 19 received Ad26.COV2.S at low or high dose, single or two shots; 5 received placebo; per-sample allocation not given. On day 63 after the first injection, vaccine and placebo recipients gave samples. Sequencing used peripheral blood, obtained in a trial of Ad26.COV2.S vaccine versus placebo. The receptor source for this set is a person between 18 and 59 years old who received the Ad26.COV2.S COVID-19 vaccine or a placebo.

The chain employs TRBV28 and TRBJ2-5; maybe TRBD1 (6 bases). This CDR3 region has 12 residues. The V gene lost 7 bases and the J gene lost 6 bases, with 12 bases spanning the gap. Germline loops: CDR1 MDHEN, CDR2 SYDVKM. CDR3 nucleotide sequence: TGTGCCAGCAACACAGGGTGGCAGACCCAGTACTTC. Protein: CASNTGWQTQYF.

The gene calls are TRBV6-5 and TRBJ2-3, with D perhaps matching TRBD1 (6 bases). V lost 1 base and J 2 bases, leaving 7 bases between the germline ends. From germline, CDR1 is MNHEY and CDR2 SVGAGI. The CDR3 runs to 14 residues. CDR3 in amino acids: CASSYWTATDTQYF. Written as DNA, the CDR3 is TGTGCCAGCAGTTACTGGACAGCCACAGATACGCAGTATTTT.

This sequence joins TRBV20-1 and TRBJ2-3; the D is unclear. V dropped 3 bases and J dropped 6 bases, with 7 bases sitting between them. Looked up from germline, CDR1 is DFQATT and CDR2 is SNEGSKA (reference sequence). This CDR3 is 11 amino acids long. CDR3 sequence reads: CSARYLDTQYF. CDR3 DNA: TGCAGTGCTAGGTATCTTGATACGCAGTATTTT.

This clone was recorded only once. The chain uses TRBV6-6 and TRBJ1-4; 8 bases match TRBD1. CDR1 and CDR2 from the germline V gene are MNHNY and SVGAGI (reference sequence). V shed 6 bases and J 6 bases; nucleotides not matched to a gene: 3. This CDR3 has 13 residues. The CDR3: CASRRTGYEKLFF. The CDR3, as DNA: TGTGCCAGCAGGAGGACAGGGTATGAAAAACTGTTTTTT.

This chain links TRBV4-1 with TRBJ2-1, with 8 nucleotides matching TRBD2. Germline CDR1 MGHRA, CDR2 YSYEKL. With 1 base clipped from V and 8 bases from J, the junction kept 13 bases outside the gene matches. The CDR3 is 17 residues long. CDR3 loop: CASSQGRSRGLVHEQFF. Written as DNA, the CDR3 is TGCGCCAGCAGCCAAGGTAGGTCTCGGGGACTAGTGCATGAGCAGTTCTTC.

The chain recombines TRBV3-1 (or the pseudogene TRBV3-2) with TRBJ1-2; D is undetermined. CDR1 is LGHDT and CDR2 is YNNKEL in the germline V gene (reference sequence). V was shortened by 4 bases and J by 1 base, with 10 bases between the two germline ends. The CDR3 covers 14 residues. The CDR3 bases are TGTGCCAGCAGCCGCCGGGGAGTTAACTATGGCTACACCTTC. Translated, it gives CASSRRGVNYGYTF.

The rearrangement joins TRBV2 to TRBJ1-2; D gene ambiguous. Germline-derived CDR1 and CDR2 are SNHLY and FYNNEI. Trimming cost V 3 bases and J 1 base, with 6 bases left between them. This CDR3 region has 13 residues. The chain's CDR3 is CASSDGVNYGYTF. DNA for the CDR3: TGTGCCAGCAGTGATGGGGTTAACTATGGCTACACCTTC.

The chain recombines TRBV6-6 with TRBJ2-4, with D maybe TRBD1 (6 bases). CDR1 is MNHNY, CDR2 SVGAGI, per germline (reference sequence). This CDR3 region has 12 residues. Deletions cut 0 bases from V and 13 bases from J, with 10 bases between. For the CDR3, the DNA is TGTGCCAGCAGTTACTCCGGACAGTCCCAGTACTTC. Residues: CASSYSGQSQYF.

The V call is TRBV2, the J call TRBJ2-5; 7 bases map to TRBD2. Unmatched junction bases numbered 6, after V lost 9 bases and J lost 2 bases. The CDR3 is 13 residues long. The germline gives CDR1 SNHLY, CDR2 FYNNEI. The CDR3 reads CASALAAQETQYF. The CDR3 bases are TGTGCCAGTGCTCTAGCGGCACAAGAGACCCAGTACTTC.

The chain couples TRBV6-6 to TRBJ1-1; 10 bases match TRBD1. This CDR3 has 16 residues. Losses at the gene ends were 5 bases for V and 7 bases for J; bases not matched to a gene: 13. Germline V gene lookup returns CDR1 MNHNY and CDR2 SVGAGI (reference sequence). CDR3 in DNA: TGTGCCAGCAGTATGGGACAGGGGAGAAAAGGTGGTGAAGCTTTCTTT. Translating gives CASSMGQGRKGGEAFF.

This rearrangement joins TRBV19 to TRBJ2-1, with 7 bases matching TRBD2. Per germline, CDR1 LNHDA and CDR2 SQIVND (reference sequence). The CDR3 has 15 residues. Losses at the gene ends were 5 bases for V and 3 bases for J; bases not matched to a gene: 7. CDR3: CASSPSSGNYNEQFF. CDR3 in DNA: TGTGCCAGTAGTCCATCCAGCGGGAACTACAATGAGCAGTTCTTC.

The sample holds a few counts of this clone. The chain is built from TRBV7-9 and TRBJ1-1; D might be TRBD1 (6 bases). The V and J ends lost 5 bases and 0 bases respectively, with 16 bases between them. The CDR3 runs 16 residues. The V gene's germline CDR1 is SEHNR and CDR2 FQNEAQ (reference sequence). In nucleotides, the CDR3 is TGTGCCAGCAGCCCAACAACCACAGGGATGAACACTGAAGCTTTCTTT. As protein: CASSPTTTGMNTEAFF. Variable domain in full (rest from reference TRBV7-9 and TRBJ1-1): DTGVSQNPRHKITKRGQNVTFRCDPISEHNRLYWYRQTLGQGPEFLTYFQNEAQLEKSRLLSDRFSAERPKGSFSTLEIQRTEQGDSAMYLCASSPTTTGMNTEAFFGQGTRLTVV.

This chain links TRBV7-2 with TRBJ2-1; 14 bases match TRBD2. CDR3 size: 19 residues. V was clipped by 2 bases and J by 0 bases; unmatched bases: 6. Per the germline V gene, CDR1 is SGHTA and CDR2 is FQGNSA. The chain's CDR3 is CASSLPGLAGGRSYNEQFF. CDR3 in DNA: TGTGCCAGCAGCTTACCCGGACTAGCGGGAGGCCGCTCCTACAATGAGCAGTTCTTC.

The rearrangement links TRBV7-9 to TRBJ2-1; the D gene could be TRBD1 or TRBD2 (5 bases each). Germline V gene sequence: CDR1 SEHNR, CDR2 FQNEAQ (reference sequence). The CDR3 is made up of 17 amino acids. Trimming left V 0 bases short and J 2 bases short, with 14 bases between. CDR3 sequence reads: CASSLAARDPPYNEQFF. In nucleotides, the CDR3 is TGTGCCAGCAGCTTAGCAGCCAGGGACCCTCCCTACAATGAGCAGTTCTTC.

V is TRBV4-1 and J is TRBJ2-1; D may be TRBD1 or TRBD2 (6 bases each). Trimming cost V 0 bases and J 4 bases, with 13 bases left between them. CDR1 is MGHRA and CDR2 is YSYEKL in the germline V gene. The CDR3 is 16 residues long. As DNA, the CDR3 is TGCGCCAGCAGCCAAGATCCGGGGGCCACGTACAATGAGCAGTTCTTC. Amino acids: CASSQDPGATYNEQFF.

The chain links TRBV20-1 to TRBJ2-7, with D hard to call. The V end was cut by 6 bases, the J end by 7 bases, with 13 bases between. Germline values: CDR1 DFQATT, CDR2 SNEGSKA (reference sequence). This CDR3 is 11 amino acids long. CDR3 sequence: CSAQPVREQYF. The CDR3 DNA follows: TGCAGTGCCCAACCCGTGAGGGAGCAGTACTTC.

The chain uses TRBV6-2 or TRBV6-3 and TRBJ2-7; tentatively, D is TRBD2 (7 bases). Trimming took off 0 bases at V and 4 bases at J, with 13 bases between the two ends. The V gene's germline CDR1 is MNHEY and CDR2 SVGEGT. The CDR3 has 15 residues. For the CDR3, the DNA is TGTGCCAGCAGTTACTCCTTTCGGGGGGCATACGAGCAGTACTTC. Amino acids: CASSYSFRGAYEQYF.

This sequence joins TRBV15 and TRBJ2-7; tentative D call: TRBD2 (5 bases). The CDR3 is 14 residues long. Germline V lookup: CDR1 LNHNV, CDR2 YYDKDF (reference sequence). The ends were cut back, 0 bases at V and 3 bases at J, with 9 bases in the middle. In DNA form, the CDR3 reads TGTGCCACCAGCAGAGACGAGGGCGACTACGAGCAGTACTTC. It is translated as CATSRDEGDYEQYF. The variable domain in full, completed from reference TRBV15 and TRBJ2-7, reads DAMVIQNPRYQVTQFGKPVTLSCSQTLNHNVMYWYQQKSSQAPKLLFHYYDKDFNNEADTPDNFQSRRPNTSFCFLDIRSPGLGDTAMYLCATSRDEGDYEQYFGPGTRLTVT.

This chain links TRBV7-8 with TRBJ1-1, with D perhaps TRBD1 (5 bases). The germline gives CDR1 SGHVS, CDR2 FQNEAQ. This CDR3 has 14 residues. Trimming pared 5 bases from V and 0 bases from J, leaving 10 bases between. As DNA, the CDR3 is TGTGCCAGCAGCATCAGGGTCATGAACACTGAAGCTTTCTTT. It encodes CASSIRVMNTEAFF.

The chain has TRBV3-1 (or the pseudogene TRBV3-2) and TRBJ1-2; D uncertain. Per the germline V gene, CDR1 is LGHDT and CDR2 is YNNKEL (reference sequence). Trimming shortened V by 0 bases and J by 1 base, and 6 bases separated the two germline ends. The length of the CDR3 is 14 residues. This CDR3 is CASSQEGNNYGYTF. The CDR3 DNA follows: TGTGCCAGCAGCCAAGAGGGGAATAACTATGGCTACACCTTC.

This chain uses TRBV2 with TRBJ1-2; D is perhaps TRBD1 (5 bases). The CDR3 runs 14 residues. Germline CDR1 SNHLY, CDR2 FYNNEI. Trimming pared 8 bases from V and 7 bases from J, leaving 20 bases between. The CDR3 DNA sequence: TGTGCCAGCCCGCCTTTCGACCCCAGGGTTGGCTACACCTTC. This translates into CASPPFDPRVGYTF. The full variable domain, rest sourced from reference TRBV2 and TRBJ1-2, is EPEVTQTPSHQVTQMGQEVILRCVPISNHLYFYWYRQILGQKVEFLVSFYNNEISEKSEIFDDQFSVERPDGSNFTLKIRSTKLEDSAMYFCASPPFDPRVGYTFGSGTRLTVV.

In DNA, the CDR3 is TGTGCCAGCAGCCAAGATCCGGCTAGCGGGTTAGACAATGAGCAGTTCTTC. Its protein is CASSQDPASGLDNEQFF. This chain joins TRBV14 and TRBJ2-1, with 8 bases matching TRBD2. The germline V gene has CDR1 SGHDN and CDR2 FVKESK. Germline trimming cut 0 bases from V and 5 bases from J; bases unmatched to any gene: 9. The CDR3 length is 17 residues.

The table lists this clone with a few counts. The chain uses TRBV7-9 and TRBJ2-2; no firm D call. This CDR3 is 12 amino acids long. The germline V gene encodes CDR1 SEHNR and CDR2 FQNEAQ (reference sequence). Trimming stripped 8 bases from V and 2 bases from J, with 6 bases between. The CDR3 DNA reads TGTGCCAGCCGAGGCAACACCGGGGAGCTGTTTTTT. Residues: CASRGNTGELFF. The full variable domain, with the rest looked up from reference TRBV7-9 and TRBJ2-2, is DTGVSQNPRHKITKRGQNVTFRCDPISEHNRLYWYRQTLGQGPEFLTYFQNEAQLEKSRLLSDRFSAERPKGSFSTLEIQRTEQGDSAMYLCASRGNTGELFFGEGSRLTVL.

As DNA, the CDR3 is TGTGCCTGGGGAGCGGTCTCCTACGAGCAGTACTTC. Residues: CAWGAVSYEQYF. The rearrangement links TRBV30 to TRBJ2-7, with D possibly matching TRBD2 (5 bases). V was shortened by 5 bases and J by 0 bases, with 8 bases between the two germline ends. Germline CDR1 and CDR2: GTSNPN and SVGIG (reference sequence). The CDR3 covers 12 residues.

This clone has only a few counts. The sample has other DNA sequences that encode this CDR3 too. This chain joins TRBV3-1 (or the pseudogene TRBV3-2) and TRBJ2-3, with 7 bases matching TRBD2. The CDR3 covers 13 residues. Germline CDR1 reads LGHDT; CDR2 reads YNNKEL (reference sequence). V was pared by 1 base and J by 6 bases, with 1 base of the junction left unmatched. CDR3 in amino acids: CASSQGLADTQYF. The CDR3 DNA follows: TGTGCCAGCAGCCAAGGACTAGCTGATACGCAGTATTTT.

The chain recombines TRBV12-3 or TRBV12-4 with TRBJ2-5; 9 bases are a match to TRBD1. V trimming: 3 bases; J trimming: 8 bases; junction bases outside the gene matches: 4. This CDR3 comprises 13 residues. This CDR3 reads CASSLVQGATQYF. The CDR3 region has the DNA TGTGCCAGCAGTTTGGTACAGGGGGCTACCCAGTACTTC.

J is TRBJ1-3 and V is TRBV9; D ambiguous. V gave up 1 base and J gave up 0 bases, with 11 bases separating them. Germline V lookup: CDR1 SGDLS, CDR2 YYNGEE. This CDR3 is 16 amino acids long. CDR3 DNA: TGTGCCAGCAGCGTACTGGGTTTCCACTCTGGAAACACCATATATTTT. Its translation is CASSVLGFHSGNTIYF.

J is TRBJ2-7 and V is TRBV2, with 9 bases identical to TRBD2. The CDR3 has 16 residues. CDR1 and CDR2 from the germline V gene are SNHLY and FYNNEI. J gave up 4 bases and V 0 bases, and 7 bases lay outside the gene matches. CDR3 region: CASSEAREGGLYEQYF. CDR3 nucleotide sequence: TGTGCCAGCAGTGAAGCGCGGGAGGGGGGATTGTACGAGCAGTACTTC.